This T cell receptor (beta chain) was profiled in a study of blood T cells in healthy people across ages. Findings and limits, study-wide: Per million T cells, the diversity of TCR beta decreased roughly linearly as age advanced. A strong correlation was seen between TCR beta diversity and naive T cell percentage.

Individuals who donated were healthy Caucasians from Russia aged about 6 to 95. This clonotype was counted a single time. Its target is unknown. A much bigger clone sits one base away, suggesting this may be a read error. For the second PCR, which ran for about 7 to 11 cycles, a sample-barcoded 5' primer and a J-beta primer mix were used. Via MiXCR, TCRdb re-called the 5' RACE reads, giving one row per CDR3 protein. The data contain approximately 820,000 distinct CDR3 sequences, around 43% of them singletons. This CDR3 spans 13 amino acids. Germline-derived CDR1 and CDR2 are PRHDT and FYEKMQ (reference sequence).

What was sequenced was blood. The chain is built from TRBV13 and TRBJ1-2; D is unclear. The clonotype was recovered from a man aged 55 to 70 in good health. The CDR3 bases are TGTGCCAGCAGCCCCCAGAATAACTGTGGCTACACCTTC. Translated, it gives CASSPQNNCGYTF.